What follows are 2 T cell receptor beta chains derived from one specimen sequenced in a study of shared clonotypes between healthy human individuals. The assay was immunoSEQ multiplex PCR, and TCRdb's table has in-frame clones only and misses some. Here the sample spans about 680,000 clones, around 73% being singletons. The sample taken for sequencing was memory CD4+ T cells sorted from blood. Indicated subset: CD45RA-negative fraction. The origin of the receptors is a woman aged 25 to 39 in good health.

J is TRBJ1-1 and V is TRBV20-1; D gene uncertain. The V end lost 5 bases, the J end lost 0 bases, and 4 bases lay between the germline ends. The CDR3 runs to 11 residues. Per germline, CDR1 DFQATT and CDR2 SNEGSKA (reference sequence). The CDR3 DNA follows: TGCAGTGCTTCCCTGAACACTGAAGCTTTCTTT. Encoded protein: CSASLNTEAFF.

This clone has a handful of counts. The chain combines TRBV30 with TRBJ2-5, with 11 nucleotides matching TRBD2. Germline lookup yields CDR1 GTSNPN and CDR2 SVGIG (reference sequence). J was trimmed by 5 bases and V by 3 bases; bases with no gene match: 8. This CDR3 is built from 15 residues. CDR3 DNA sequence: TGTGCCTGGAGGGGGACTAGCGGCCTCGGGGAGACCCAGTACTTC. Translation: CAWRGTSGLGETQYF.